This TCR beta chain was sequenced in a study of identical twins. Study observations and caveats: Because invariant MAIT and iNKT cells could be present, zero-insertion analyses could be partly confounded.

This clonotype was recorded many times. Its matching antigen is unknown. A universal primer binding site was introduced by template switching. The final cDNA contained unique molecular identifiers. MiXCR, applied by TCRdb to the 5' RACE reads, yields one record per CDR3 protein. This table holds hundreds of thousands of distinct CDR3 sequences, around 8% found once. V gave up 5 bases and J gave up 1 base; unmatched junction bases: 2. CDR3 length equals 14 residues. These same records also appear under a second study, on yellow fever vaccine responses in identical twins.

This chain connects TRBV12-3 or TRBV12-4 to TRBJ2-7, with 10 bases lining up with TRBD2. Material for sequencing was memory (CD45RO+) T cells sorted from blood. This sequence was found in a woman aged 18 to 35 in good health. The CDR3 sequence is CASSPLAGSYEQYF. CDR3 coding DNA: TGTGCCAGCAGTCCACTAGCGGGATCCTACGAGCAGTACTTC.